The 32 T cell receptor beta chains below come from one sample, sequenced in a study of monozygotic twins with inflammatory bowel disease. TCRdb reprocessed the 5' RACE reads and reports one entry per CDR3 protein, with no DNA. This table holds approximately 390,000 distinct CDR3 sequences. Specimen: blood. Source of these receptors: a human donor with ulcerative colitis or Crohn's disease, or a healthy co-twin of an affected twin (not recorded which).

This rearrangement joins TRBV5-1 to TRBJ2-1; the TCRdb D gene call, TRBD1, has no DNA to confirm it. Germline CDR1 SGHRS, CDR2 YFSETQ. CDR3 length: 13 amino acids. The CDR3 sequence is CASSNRGGNEQFF.

CDR3 loop: CASAEGWTSYEQYF. The gene calls are TRBV27 and TRBJ2-7. Germline CDR1 reads MNHEY; CDR2 reads SMNVEV (reference sequence). The CDR3 totals 14 residues.

J is TRBJ2-2 and V is TRBV7-7. Germline loops: CDR1 SSHAT, CDR2 FNYEAQ (reference sequence). The CDR3 sequence is 16 residues long. The CDR3 here is CASSLGRTVNTGELFF.

The chain is built from TRBV7-9 and TRBJ1-1; the TCRdb call, TRBD1, lacks DNA for checking. CDR1 and CDR2 (germline): SEHNR, FQNEAQ (reference sequence). The CDR3 covers 15 residues. The CDR3 loop is CASRDIRGTDTEAFF.

The rearrangement links TRBV5-1 to TRBJ2-1; lacking DNA, the TRBD1 call made by TCRdb goes unchecked. CDR1 and CDR2 (germline): SGHRS, YFSETQ. This CDR3 has 18 residues. The CDR3 loop reads CASSLEGGRMQLYNEQFF.

This chain uses TRBV4-3 with TRBJ2-1; the TCRdb call, TRBD2, lacks DNA for checking. Germline V gene data show CDR1 as LGHNA and CDR2 as YSLEER. CDR3 length equals 13 residues. The CDR3 here is CASSQEVAAPQFF.

The rearrangement uses TRBV27 and TRBJ2-7; the D call from TCRdb, TRBD1, cannot be confirmed without DNA. Germline V gene data show CDR1 as MNHEY and CDR2 as SMNVEV (reference sequence). The CDR3 covers 16 residues. CDR3 in amino acids: CASSGSRGTPYYEQYF.

J is TRBJ2-2 and V is TRBV7-2; TCRdb gives TRBD2 as the D gene, but with no DNA this cannot be confirmed. The germline V gene encodes CDR1 SGHTA and CDR2 FQGNSA. The CDR3 spans 17 residues. The CDR3 sequence is CASSLRGLAGGPGELFF.

This chain uses TRBV29-1 with TRBJ2-7; TCRdb indicates TRBD1, and absent DNA this call remains unverified. The germline gives CDR1 SQVTM, CDR2 ANQGSEA. The CDR3 has 16 residues. The CDR3: CSVGLSTGGKAYEQYF.

The chain couples TRBV5-1 to TRBJ2-3; TCRdb selects TRBD2, and the lack of DNA leaves this call unchecked. This CDR3 has 15 amino acids. Germline-derived CDR1 and CDR2 are SGHRS and YFSETQ. The CDR3 reads CASSQRTSGAGRQYF.

The chain links TRBV6-1 to TRBJ2-7; the TRBD2 assignment by TCRdb is unverifiable without DNA. Looked up from germline, CDR1 is MNHNS and CDR2 is SASEGT. The CDR3 length is 14 residues. CDR3 region: CASSEARRDYEQYF.

The chain employs TRBV5-1 and TRBJ2-5; the D call from TCRdb, TRBD2, cannot be confirmed without DNA. The CDR3 is 14 residues long. Germline lookup yields CDR1 SGHRS and CDR2 YFSETQ. The CDR3 is CASSSLAGEETQYF.

This chain links TRBV7-2 with TRBJ2-7. The V gene's germline CDR1 is SGHTA and CDR2 FQGNSA. The CDR3 spans 15 residues. CDR3 in amino acids: CASSQQAGVTYEQYF. The complete variable domain, with remaining parts taken from reference TRBV7-2 and TRBJ2-7, reads GAGVSQSPSNKVTEKGKDVELRCDPISGHTALYWYRQSLGQGLEFLIYFQGNSAPDKSGLPSDRFSAERTGGSVSTLTIQRTQQEDSAVYLCASSQQAGVTYEQYFGPGTRLTVT.

The chain carries TRBV11-2 and TRBJ2-7; TCRdb lists TRBD1, though no DNA is available to test this call. CDR1 is SGHAT and CDR2 is FQNNGV in the germline V gene. This CDR3 region has 12 residues. The CDR3 loop reads CASTLYRDEQYF.

The V call is TRBV6-2 or TRBV6-3, the J call TRBJ1-2. Germline CDR1 reads MNHEY; CDR2 reads SVGEGT. CDR3 length: 12 residues. CDR3 loop: CASSYSTGGYTF.

The chain joins TRBV29-1 to TRBJ2-3; with no DNA, the TCRdb D assignment of TRBD2 cannot be verified. The CDR3 has 14 amino acids. The germline V gene encodes CDR1 SQVTM and CDR2 ANQGSEA. CDR3 sequence reads: CSVDLALSTDTQYF.

The rearrangement joins TRBV5-1 to TRBJ2-3; TCRdb lists TRBD2, though no DNA is available to test this call. The CDR3 runs 21 residues. Germline V lookup: CDR1 SGHRS, CDR2 YFSETQ. CDR3 sequence: CASSPFGTSGRIQQFTDTQYF. The variable domain in full, completed from reference TRBV5-1 and TRBJ2-3, reads KAGVTQTPRYLIKTRGQQVTLSCSPISGHRSVSWYQQTPGQGLQFLFEYFSETQRNKGNFPGRFSGRQFSNSRSEMNVSTLELGDSALYLCASSPFGTSGRIQQFTDTQYFGPGTRLTVL.

The J gene is TRBJ1-1, the V gene TRBV7-9; TCRdb proposes TRBD1, but this gene call is untestable without DNA. The CDR3 runs 15 residues. The germline CDR1 and CDR2 sequences are SEHNR and FQNEAQ (reference sequence). The CDR3 region is CASSVGAGEYNEAFF.

This chain links TRBV11-2 with TRBJ2-1; the D call of TRBD2 rests on TCRdb alone, since no DNA is present to check it. This CDR3 contains 20 residues. CDR1 is SGHAT, CDR2 FQNNGV, per germline. This CDR3 reads CASTSRVASGSSGSYNEQFF.

The chain couples TRBV11-3 to TRBJ1-1; lacking DNA, the TRBD1 call made by TCRdb goes unchecked. The CDR3 is 14 amino acids. Per germline, CDR1 SGHNT and CDR2 YENEEA. The CDR3 region is CASSVTGGNTEAFF.

The CDR3 reads CASSSIPGQGKEKLFF. This chain uses TRBV27 with TRBJ1-4; without DNA, the TCRdb call of TRBD1 cannot be checked. The CDR3 is 16 residues long. CDR1 is MNHEY, CDR2 SMNVEV, per germline (reference sequence).

The V gene is TRBV6-1, the J gene TRBJ2-7. This CDR3 comprises 15 residues. Per germline, CDR1 MNHNS and CDR2 SASEGT. The CDR3 spells CATRKDSFPHYEQYF.

The chain recombines TRBV7-2 with TRBJ1-4. The CDR3 consists of 15 residues. Germline-derived CDR1 and CDR2 are SGHTA and FQGNSA. The CDR3 reads CASSLGARTNEKLFF.

V is TRBV2 and J is TRBJ2-7. The germline gives CDR1 SNHLY, CDR2 FYNNEI. The CDR3 has 12 amino acids. The CDR3 loop is CASSEQGNEQYF.

The chain combines TRBV27 with TRBJ1-5. Germline CDR1 MNHEY, CDR2 SMNVEV (reference sequence). The CDR3 length is 13 residues. The CDR3 sequence: CASSLGWSQPQHF.

The V and J genes are TRBV11-2 and TRBJ1-1; TCRdb's D call, TRBD1, is unchecked because there is no DNA. Germline CDR1 is SGHAT and CDR2 is FQNNGV. This CDR3 is built from 14 residues. The CDR3 reads CASSSPGDATEAFF.

The gene calls are TRBV2 and TRBJ2-3; absent DNA, TCRdb's TRBD2 call cannot be checked. CDR3 length: 17 amino acids. Germline CDR1 is SNHLY and CDR2 is FYNNEI. The CDR3 spells CASSDLLAGVYTDTQYF.

This chain uses TRBV29-1 with TRBJ2-1; TCRdb outputs TRBD2, but without DNA this stays unchecked. Germline V lookup: CDR1 SQVTM, CDR2 ANQGSEA. This CDR3 comprises 17 residues. The CDR3 loop is CSVEDFGRGSSYNEQFF.

V gene TRBV30 combines with J gene TRBJ1-2. The germline CDR1 and CDR2 sequences are GTSNPN and SVGIG (reference sequence). This CDR3 comprises 13 residues. This CDR3 is CAWSVGVGYGYTF.

The chain uses TRBV3-1 and TRBJ2-6; TCRdb names TRBD1, which stays unverified in the absence of DNA. Germline lookup yields CDR1 LGHDT and CDR2 YNNKEL (reference sequence). CDR3 length: 14 residues. The CDR3 spells CASKPGPGANVLTF.

The V and J genes are TRBV20-1 and TRBJ1-2; the TCRdb call, TRBD1, lacks DNA for checking. The CDR3 loop spans 12 amino acids. Germline CDR1 DFQATT, CDR2 SNEGSKA (reference sequence). Here the CDR3 reads CSARGQNYGYTF.

The chain uses TRBV6-1 and TRBJ2-1; TCRdb reports TRBD2, a call that lacks DNA to check it against. The CDR3 extends over 17 amino acids. Germline values: CDR1 MNHNS, CDR2 SASEGT. CDR3: CASSSLGSGRARNEQFF.